The present T cell receptor (beta chain) was sequenced within a study of cytomegalovirus exposure and HLA in healthy donors. The study, taken as a whole, reports: The study designated fewer than 200 TCR beta chains cytomegalovirus-associated.

13 Jbeta primers and 60 Vbeta primers were used for the PCR. TCRdb's table, derived via immunoSEQ multiplex PCR, lists solely in-frame clones and lacks some. Among tens of thousands of clones listed, 77% were seen once. The CDR3 is 16 amino acids. V gave up 5 bases and J gave up 1 base; unmatched junction bases: 8. Germline V CDR1 and CDR2: MNHNY, SVGAGI (reference sequence). About this clone itself: The antigen remains unidentified.

This clonotype was sampled from a man over 45 in good health and CMV-seropositive. The sequenced sample was PBMCs. The chain employs TRBV6-6 and TRBJ1-3; 7 nucleotides line up with TRBD1. This CDR3 reads CASSNPGTASGNTIYF. As DNA, the CDR3 is TGTGCCAGCAGTAACCCCGGGACAGCGTCTGGAAACACCATATATTTT.